This T cell receptor beta chain was sequenced in a study of shared clonotypes between healthy human individuals. The table came from immunoSEQ multiplex PCR; TCRdb's copy has only in-frame clones and leaves some out. Of around 2.5 million clones detected, 80% to 95% appear once; the ten largest clones hold approximately 0.37%. The CDR3 runs to 15 residues. The V end was cut by 5 bases, the J end by 4 bases, with 17 bases between. Germline CDR1 reads SGHVS; CDR2 reads FQNEAQ. V gene TRBV7-8 combines with J gene TRBJ1-2, with unresolved D. The receptor was derived from a man aged 18 to 35 in good health. Some clones in this sample may be carry-over from other donors' samples. The sample taken for sequencing was naive CD4+ T cells from PBMCs. Subset indicated: CD45RA+ positively selected. CDR3 DNA: TGTGCCAGCAGCCTCGTCCCGGGTCTCAGCTATGGCTACACCTTC. This sequence encodes CASSLVPGLSYGYTF.